Here is one T cell receptor (beta chain) with its context. Its antigen is unknown. Germline-derived CDR1 and CDR2 are MNHNY and SVGAGI (reference sequence). The CDR3 contains 14 residues. J lost 0 bases, V lost 9 bases, and 7 bases had no gene match. This record comes from a study of blood T cells in healthy people across ages. A second PCR, run for roughly 7 to 11 cycles, used a sample-barcoded 5' primer plus a J-beta primer mix. Sequencing recovered at least 2.5 million CDR3-containing paired-end reads from each sample. One entry per CDR3 protein results from TCRdb running MiXCR on the 5' RACE reads. Of approximately 600,000 distinct CDR3 sequences in the sample, roughly 53% are singletons; the top ten hold 35% to 40%. Findings of the study overall: Estimated diversity that came from one million T cells was considered an underestimate.

The rearrangement joins TRBV6-6 to TRBJ2-5; 7 bases are shared with TRBD2. The sequence came from a man aged 60 to 69 in good health. Sequenced sample: blood. The CDR3 DNA reads as TGTGCCAGTTGTGGGGGGGGGAACCAAGAGACCCAGTACTTC. It codes for CASCGGGNQETQYF.